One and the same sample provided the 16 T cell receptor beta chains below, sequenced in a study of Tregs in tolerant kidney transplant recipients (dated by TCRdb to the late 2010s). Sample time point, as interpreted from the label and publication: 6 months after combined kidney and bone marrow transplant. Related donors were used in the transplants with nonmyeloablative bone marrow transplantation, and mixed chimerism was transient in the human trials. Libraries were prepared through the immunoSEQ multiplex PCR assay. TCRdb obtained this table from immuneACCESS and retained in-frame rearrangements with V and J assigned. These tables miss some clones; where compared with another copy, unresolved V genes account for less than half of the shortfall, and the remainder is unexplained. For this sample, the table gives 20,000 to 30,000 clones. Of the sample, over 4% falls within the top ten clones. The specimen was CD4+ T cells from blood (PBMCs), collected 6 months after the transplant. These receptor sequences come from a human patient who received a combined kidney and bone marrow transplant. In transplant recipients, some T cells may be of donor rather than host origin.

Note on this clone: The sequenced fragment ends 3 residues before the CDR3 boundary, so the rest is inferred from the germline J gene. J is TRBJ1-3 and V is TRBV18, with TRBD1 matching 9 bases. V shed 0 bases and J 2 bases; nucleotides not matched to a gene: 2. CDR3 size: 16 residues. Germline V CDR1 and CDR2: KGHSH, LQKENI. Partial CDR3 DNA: TGTGCCAGCTCACCACCGTACAGGGGGCCTGGAAACACC. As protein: CASSPPYRGPGNT. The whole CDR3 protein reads CASSPPYRGPGNTIYF.

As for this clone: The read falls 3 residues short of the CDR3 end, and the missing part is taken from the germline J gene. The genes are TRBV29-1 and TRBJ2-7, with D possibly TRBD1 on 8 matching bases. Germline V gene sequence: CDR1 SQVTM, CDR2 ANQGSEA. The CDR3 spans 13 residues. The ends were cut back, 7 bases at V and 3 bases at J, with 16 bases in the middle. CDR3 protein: CSAQTGDYYEQYF. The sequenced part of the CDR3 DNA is TGCAGCGCCCAGACAGGGGACTACTACGAG.

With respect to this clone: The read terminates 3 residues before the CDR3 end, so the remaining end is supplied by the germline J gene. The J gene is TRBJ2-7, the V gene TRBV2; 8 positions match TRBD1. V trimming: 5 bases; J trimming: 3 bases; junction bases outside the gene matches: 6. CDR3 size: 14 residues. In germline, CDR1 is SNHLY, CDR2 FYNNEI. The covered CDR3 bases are TGTGCCAGCAGTCCCGACAGGGGAAGCTACGAG. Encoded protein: CASSPDRGSYE. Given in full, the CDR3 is CASSPDRGSYEQYF. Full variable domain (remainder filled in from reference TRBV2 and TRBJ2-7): EPEVTQTPSHQVTQMGQEVILRCVPISNHLYFYWYRQILGQKVEFLVSFYNNEISEKSEIFDDQFSVERPDGSNFTLKIRSTKLEDSAMYFCASSPDRGSYEQYFGPGTRLTVT.

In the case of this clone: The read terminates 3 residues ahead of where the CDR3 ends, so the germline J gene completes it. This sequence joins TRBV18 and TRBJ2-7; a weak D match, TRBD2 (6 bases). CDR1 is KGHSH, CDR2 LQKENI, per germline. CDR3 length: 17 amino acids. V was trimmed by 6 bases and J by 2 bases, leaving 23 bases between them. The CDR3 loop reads CASSPFGAGSPTYEQYF. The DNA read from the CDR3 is TGTGCCAGCTCCCCGTTCGGCGCGGGATCACCAACCTACGAG.

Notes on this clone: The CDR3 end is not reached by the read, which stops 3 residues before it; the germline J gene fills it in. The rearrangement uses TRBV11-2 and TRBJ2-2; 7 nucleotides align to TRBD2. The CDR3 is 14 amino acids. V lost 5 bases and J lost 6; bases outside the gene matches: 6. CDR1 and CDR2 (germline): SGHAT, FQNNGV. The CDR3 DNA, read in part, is TGTGCCAGCAGCCCAGACCGGGGGGCCGGGGAG. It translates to CASSPDRGAGE. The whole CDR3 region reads CASSPDRGAGELFF.

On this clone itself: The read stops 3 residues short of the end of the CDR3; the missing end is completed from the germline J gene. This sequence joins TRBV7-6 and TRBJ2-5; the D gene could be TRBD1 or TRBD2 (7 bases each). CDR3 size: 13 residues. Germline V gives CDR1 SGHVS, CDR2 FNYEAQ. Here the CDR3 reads CASSQGGGGTQYF. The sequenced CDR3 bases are TGTGCCAGCAGTCAGGGGGGAGGGGGAACC.

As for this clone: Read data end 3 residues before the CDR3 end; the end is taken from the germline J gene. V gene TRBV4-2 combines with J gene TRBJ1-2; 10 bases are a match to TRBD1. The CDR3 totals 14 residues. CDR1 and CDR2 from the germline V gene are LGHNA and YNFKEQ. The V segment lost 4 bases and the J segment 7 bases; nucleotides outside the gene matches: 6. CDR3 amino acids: CASSPGGTGVGYTF. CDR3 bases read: TGTGCCAGCAGCCCAGGAGGGACAGGGGTTGGC.

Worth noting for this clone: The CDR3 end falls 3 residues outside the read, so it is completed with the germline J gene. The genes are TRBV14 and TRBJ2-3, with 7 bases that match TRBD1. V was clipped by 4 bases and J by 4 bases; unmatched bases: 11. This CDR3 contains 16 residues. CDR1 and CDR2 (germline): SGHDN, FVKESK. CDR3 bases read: TGTGCCAGCAGCCCGTCCGACAGGGTGGTGGCAGATACG. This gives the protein CASSPSDRVVADT. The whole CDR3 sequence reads CASSPSDRVVADTQYF. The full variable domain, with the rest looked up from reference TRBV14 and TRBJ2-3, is EAGVTQFPSHSVIEKGQTVTLRCDPISGHDNLYWYRRVMGKEIKFLLHFVKESKQDESGMPNNRFLAERTGGTYSTLKVQPAELEDSGVYFCASSPSDRVVADTQYFGPGTRLTVL.

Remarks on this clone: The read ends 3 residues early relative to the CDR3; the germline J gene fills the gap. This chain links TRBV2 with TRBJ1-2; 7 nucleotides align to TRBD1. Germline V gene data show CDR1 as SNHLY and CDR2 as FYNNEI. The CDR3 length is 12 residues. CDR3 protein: CASSNTGVGYTF. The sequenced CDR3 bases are TGTGCCAGCAGTAACACAGGGGTCGGC.

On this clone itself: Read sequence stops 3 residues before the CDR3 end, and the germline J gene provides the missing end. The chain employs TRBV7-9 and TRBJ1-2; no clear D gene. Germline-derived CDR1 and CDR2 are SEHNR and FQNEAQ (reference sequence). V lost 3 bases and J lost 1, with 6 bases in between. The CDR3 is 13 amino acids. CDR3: CASSFRVNYGYTF. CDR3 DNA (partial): TGTGCCAGCAGCTTTAGGGTTAACTATGGC.

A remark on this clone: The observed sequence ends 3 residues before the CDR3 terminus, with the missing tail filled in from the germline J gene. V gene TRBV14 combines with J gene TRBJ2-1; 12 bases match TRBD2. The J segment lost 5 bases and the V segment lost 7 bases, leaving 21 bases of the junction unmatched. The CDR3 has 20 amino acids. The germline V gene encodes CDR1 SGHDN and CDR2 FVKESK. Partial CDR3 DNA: TGTGCCAGCAACAGTCGGAGGACAGGGGGGACTAGCGGGCTCAACAATGAG. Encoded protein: CASNSRRTGGTSGLNNE. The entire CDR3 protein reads CASNSRRTGGTSGLNNEQFF.

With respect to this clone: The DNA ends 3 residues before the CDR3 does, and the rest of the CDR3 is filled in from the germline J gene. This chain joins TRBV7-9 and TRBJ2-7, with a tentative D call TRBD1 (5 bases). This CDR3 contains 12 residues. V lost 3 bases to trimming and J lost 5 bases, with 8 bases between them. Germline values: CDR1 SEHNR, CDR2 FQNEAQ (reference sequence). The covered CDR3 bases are TGTGCCAGCAGCTTGACAGAGGACGAG. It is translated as CASSLTEDE. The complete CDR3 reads CASSLTEDEQYF.

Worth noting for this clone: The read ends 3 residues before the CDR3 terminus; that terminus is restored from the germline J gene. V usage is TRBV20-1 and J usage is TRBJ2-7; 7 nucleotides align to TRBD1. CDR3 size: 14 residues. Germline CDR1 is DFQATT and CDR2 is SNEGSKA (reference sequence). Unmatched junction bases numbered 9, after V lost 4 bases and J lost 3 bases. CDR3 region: CSATRQGRRYEQYF. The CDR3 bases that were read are TGCAGTGCTACACGACAGGGAAGGCGCTACGAG.

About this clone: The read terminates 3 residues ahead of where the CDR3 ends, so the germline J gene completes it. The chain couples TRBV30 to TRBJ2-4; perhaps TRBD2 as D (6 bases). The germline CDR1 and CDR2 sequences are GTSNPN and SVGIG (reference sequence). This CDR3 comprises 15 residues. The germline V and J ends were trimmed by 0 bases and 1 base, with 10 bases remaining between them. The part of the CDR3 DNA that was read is TGTGCCTGGAGTGTTGCTAGCGCGGCCAAAAACATT. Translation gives CAWSVASAAKNI. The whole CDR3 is CAWSVASAAKNIQYF.

The CDR3 reads CASSPPGGYGYTF. Partial CDR3 DNA: TGTGCCAGCTCACCACCAGGGGGATATGGC. This chain joins TRBV18 and TRBJ1-2; D perhaps matches TRBD1 (6 bases). The read comes to an end 3 residues before the CDR3 does, leaving the germline J gene to fill in the end. Germline loops: CDR1 KGHSH, CDR2 LQKENI. V was pared by 0 bases and J by 5 bases, with 7 bases between. The CDR3 totals 13 residues.

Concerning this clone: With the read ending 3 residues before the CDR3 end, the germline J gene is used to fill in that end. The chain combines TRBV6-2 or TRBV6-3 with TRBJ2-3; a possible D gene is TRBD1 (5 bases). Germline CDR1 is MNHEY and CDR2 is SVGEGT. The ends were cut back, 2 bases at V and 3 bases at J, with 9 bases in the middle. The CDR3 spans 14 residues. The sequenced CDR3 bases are TGTGCCAGCAGTTACGGGCAGGGAACAGATACG. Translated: CASSYGQGTDT. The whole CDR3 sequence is CASSYGQGTDTQYF.